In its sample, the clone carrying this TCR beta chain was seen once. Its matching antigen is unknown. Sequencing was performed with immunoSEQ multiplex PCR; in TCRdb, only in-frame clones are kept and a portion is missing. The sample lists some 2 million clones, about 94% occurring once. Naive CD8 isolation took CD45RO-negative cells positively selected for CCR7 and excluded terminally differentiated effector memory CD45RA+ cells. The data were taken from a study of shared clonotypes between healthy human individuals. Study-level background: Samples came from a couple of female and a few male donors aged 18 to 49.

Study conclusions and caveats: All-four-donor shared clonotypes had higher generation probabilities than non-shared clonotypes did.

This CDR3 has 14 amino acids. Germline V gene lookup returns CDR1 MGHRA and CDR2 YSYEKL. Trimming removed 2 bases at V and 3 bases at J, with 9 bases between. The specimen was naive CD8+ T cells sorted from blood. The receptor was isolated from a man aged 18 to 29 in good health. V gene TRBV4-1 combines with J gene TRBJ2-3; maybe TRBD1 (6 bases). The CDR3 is CASSQMGATDTQYF. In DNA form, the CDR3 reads TGCGCCAGCAGCCAAATGGGGGCAACAGATACGCAGTATTTT.